This T cell receptor beta chain was found in a study of T cell changes during pregnancy in multiple sclerosis. Sequencing was performed with immunoSEQ multiplex PCR; in TCRdb, only in-frame clones are kept and a portion is missing. The repertoire has 15,000 to 18,000 clones, about 83% of them found once; the top ten carry about 18%. This clone was detected only once. There are 13 residues in the CDR3. V was shortened by 5 bases and J by 5 bases, with 10 bases between the two germline ends. The germline CDR1 and CDR2 sequences are MNHEY and SMNVEV (reference sequence). The chain recombines TRBV27 with TRBJ2-1, with D perhaps matching TRBD1 (5 bases). This clonotype was sampled from a female donor in good health, enrolled as a control in a pregnancy study. The specimen comprised CD8+ T cells from peripheral blood mononuclear cells, sampled after pregnancy. In DNA form, the CDR3 reads TGTGCCAGCAGTGTACAGGTGAACAATGAGCAGTTCTTC. Protein sequence: CASSVQVNNEQFF.